A selection of T cell receptor beta chains follows, all from one sample in a study of T cells after yellow fever vaccination. Using its own MiXCR run on the 5' RACE reads, TCRdb lists one record per CDR3 protein. The repertoire consists of around 310,000 distinct CDR3 sequences, with around 4.3% occurring once and the leading ten covering approximately 20%. The sample was PBMCs, taken 15 days after the yellow fever booster vaccination. All receptors derive from a man aged 18 to 30 who received the YFV17D yellow fever vaccine. CDR3s include the opening cysteine and the closing phenylalanine or tryptophan.

V | CDR3
TRBV5-4 | CASSSTGPPEAFF
TRBV6-2/TRBV6-3 | CASSFRRGPSRGPGDSPLHF
TRBV20-1 | CSASLAGGNTDTQYF
TRBV20-1 | CSAQPFGGTDTQYF
TRBV5-6 | CASSSLGSWDRVGAEYF
TRBV7-2 | CASSLVGARQPQHF
TRBV7-9 | CASDRGELNYGYTF
TRBV20-1 | CSARDFPANYGYTF
TRBV30 | CAWSGRNTEAFF
TRBV5-1 | CASSGQGNTEAFF
TRBV18 | CASSPPGASGETQYF
TRBV4-3 | CASSQDFLARVGAFSNIQYF
TRBV29-1 | CSVETRDRNYGYTF
TRBV4-3 | CASSQVITGDGYTF
TRBV5-1 | CASTFGQGEYGYTF
TRBV4-3 | CASSQATPRGDTEAFF
TRBV10-3 | CAISVRGSHPETQYF
TRBV6-6 | CASSYPNENRATTEAFF
TRBV6-2/TRBV6-3 | CASIPGGQFTDTQYF
TRBV14 | CASSQVWTDTQYF
TRBV12-3/TRBV12-4 | CASSFPGVDTQYF
TRBV7-9 | CASAPPAGGSGKLFF
TRBV3-1 | CASSQRTSYNEQFF
TRBV18 | CASSPAGTASTDTQYF
TRBV6-5 | CASSQQGRNIQYF
TRBV4-1 | CASSQPDRVWGQPQHF
TRBV11-2 | CASTRSQGNTEAFF
TRBV7-2 | CASSLSPQETQYF
TRBV12-3/TRBV12-4 | CASSGFEQYF
TRBV7-2 | CASSLSRGRGGDTQYF
TRBV4-3 | CASSQDSVSYNEQFF
TRBV7-3 | CASSPPRGGANTGELFF
TRBV11-2 | CASSFDQWGETQYF
TRBV7-2 | CASSIGAYNEQFF
TRBV12-3/TRBV12-4 | CASRHTEGETQYF
TRBV7-9 | CASSLARGHIETQYF
TRBV30 | CAWGSTDTQYF
TRBV7-2 | CASSLHGLGNDNEQFF
TRBV20-1 | CSAQPLDTQYF
TRBV3-1 | CASSQDIPGLAGGDTQYF
TRBV9 | CASSVRDRGTGELFF
TRBV7-2 | CASSPEKGGAAKNIQYF
TRBV6-6 | CASSYVSSNEQFF
TRBV7-3 | CASSSSTSTDTQYF
TRBV20-1 | CSANPSTSLETQYF
TRBV7-9 | CASSLEAYEQYF
TRBV20-1 | CSARDPTVNTEAFF
TRBV27 | CASSLGARLAKNIQYF
TRBV4-2 | CASSQHSGDNEQFF
TRBV7-9 | CASSSGGQGLEKLFF
TRBV5-1 | CASSISGGASTDTQYF